This T cell receptor (beta chain) emerged from a study of regulatory T cells in long-lasting Graves disease. Documented time point: persistent/refractory GD, antithyroid drugs over 5 years with positive TRAb. PBMCs provided the RNA from which the TCR library was made. Peripheral blood, at about 10 milliliters, went into EDTA tubes. This clonotype was recorded a few times. The antigen is undetermined. Whole-study findings and limits: Favored usage of TRBV28, TRBJ1-2 and TRBJ2-5 was recorded in persistent disease. The study examined only peripheral blood, not thyroid tissue.

Building the TCR beta libraries relied on iRepertoire HTBI primers, and CDR3 regions underwent Arm-PCR. MiXCR, applied by TCRdb to the multiplex PCR reads, yields one record per CDR3 protein. The data show 300,000 to 350,000 distinct CDR3 sequences, roughly a fifth seen once. CDR1 is SGHRS and CDR2 is YFSETQ in the germline V gene. CDR3 length: 16 residues. V was clipped by 4 bases and J by 0 bases, with 14 bases between them. This specimen consisted of peripheral blood mononuclear cells (PBMCs), obtained when the disease was refractory, from a patient treated with antithyroid drugs. This chain joins TRBV5-1 and TRBJ2-4; D not resolved. The sequence came from a female donor with Graves disease. CDR3 sequence reads: CASSPPRVEAKNIQYF. CDR3 nucleotide sequence: TGCGCCAGCAGCCCCCCACGGGTGGAAGCCAAAAACATTCAGTACTTC.